The clone carrying this T cell receptor (beta chain) came up a few times. Its antigen is undetermined. This entry is derived from a study of regulatory T cells in long-lasting Graves disease. Study results and limitations: Comparison showed that persistent patients shared more public clonotypes (about 2,700) than new patients (966).

With iRepertoire HTBI primers and Arm-PCR of CDR3 regions, TCR beta libraries were built. TCRdb redid the calling of the multiplex PCR reads with MiXCR, one entry per CDR3 protein. The sample records 560,000 or so distinct CDR3 sequences, about 16% being singletons. Described time point: newly diagnosed GD, antithyroid drugs for less than 3 months. TCR sequences were obtained from RNA taken from PBMCs. The sample was also linked to a second study, of T cells in Graves' hyperthyroidism and ophthalmopathy.

The sequencing used peripheral blood mononuclear cells (PBMCs), collected at new diagnosis, from a patient treated with antithyroid drugs. The sequence was obtained from a man aged 18 to 35 with Graves disease.

Here the CDR3 reads CASSLVGPGNLPQYF. CDR3 in DNA: TGTGCCAGCAGTTTAGTTGGTCCGGGAAATTTGCCCCAGTACTTC. This rearrangement joins TRBV27 to TRBJ2-5, with a tentative D call TRBD2 (5 bases). The CDR3 consists of 15 residues. The V and J ends lost 2 bases and 9 bases respectively, with 19 bases between them. CDR1 is MNHEY, CDR2 SMNVEV, per germline (reference sequence).